The text below deals with one TCR beta chain. Its matching antigen is unknown. TCR cDNA, made by 5'RACE template switching, carried an added universal primer site and UMIs. TCRdb independently ran MiXCR on the 5' RACE reads; one entry per CDR3 protein. Here the sample spans some 500,000 distinct CDR3 sequences, around an eighth being singletons. This specimen belongs to a study of T cells after yellow fever vaccination. Study-wide findings and caveats: Peaking faster, on day 5 versus 15, the secondary response was nonetheless weaker.

The CDR3 has 15 residues. Germline V lookup: CDR1 LNHNV, CDR2 YYDKDF (reference sequence). Between the trimmed V and J ends, which lost 1 base and 8 bases, there was a span of 17 bases. The specimen comprised PBMCs, sampled on the day of the yellow fever booster vaccination. The clonotype comes from a man aged 25 to 40 who received the YFV17D yellow fever vaccine. J is TRBJ1-2 and V is TRBV15; the D gene is possibly TRBD1 (6 bases). CDR3 bases: TGTGCCACCAGCAGAGCCGCCGGGGGGCTCGGCGGCTACACCTTC. Translation gives CATSRAAGGLGGYTF. The variable domain in full, with the rest retrieved from reference TRBV15 and TRBJ1-2, is DAMVIQNPRYQVTQFGKPVTLSCSQTLNHNVMYWYQQKSSQAPKLLFHYYDKDFNNEADTPDNFQSRRPNTSFCFLDIRSPGLGDTAMYLCATSRAAGGLGGYTFGSGTRLTVV.